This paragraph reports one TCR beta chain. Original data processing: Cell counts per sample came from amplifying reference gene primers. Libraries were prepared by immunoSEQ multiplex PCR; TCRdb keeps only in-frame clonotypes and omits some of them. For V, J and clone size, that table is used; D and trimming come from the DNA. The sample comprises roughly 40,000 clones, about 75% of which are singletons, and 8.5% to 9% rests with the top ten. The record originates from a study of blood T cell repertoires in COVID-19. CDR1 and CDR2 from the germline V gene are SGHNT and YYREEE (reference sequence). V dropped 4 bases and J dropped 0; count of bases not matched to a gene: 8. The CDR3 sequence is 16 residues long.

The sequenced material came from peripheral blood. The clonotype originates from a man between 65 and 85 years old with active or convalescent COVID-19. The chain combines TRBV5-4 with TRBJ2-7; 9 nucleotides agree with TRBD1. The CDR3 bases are TGTGCCAGCAGCAGTACAGGGGGCGAGGTCTCCTACGAGCAGTACTTC. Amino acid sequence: CASSSTGGEVSYEQYF.